Sequencing of this T cell receptor (beta chain) was carried out in a study of regulatory dendritic cells for organ transplantation. Trimming cost V 1 base and J 3 bases, with 15 bases left between them. In germline, CDR1 is SGHTA, CDR2 FQGNSA. CDR3 length: 16 amino acids. Study-level findings and limits: Memory CD8+ clonal expansion seemed more limited with regulatory than mature dendritic cells. Considerable individual heterogeneity was seen in alloreactive memory CD8+ T cells. Memory CD8+ T cells were the most oligoclonal; naive cells were highly diverse.

CD4+ or CD8+ T cells were sorted as naive CD45RA+ or memory CD45RO+. Turning to this clone: Its antigen is as yet unknown.

This table comes from immunoSEQ multiplex PCR, and its TCRdb copy is limited to in-frame clones, with some not included. The sample lists 25,000 to 35,000 clones, approximately 86% occurring once. The sequence was obtained from a human donor in good health. The specimen sequenced was naive CD8+ T cells from blood. Described subset: CD45RA+ naive T cells. The chain links TRBV7-2 to TRBJ1-1; maybe TRBD1 (5 bases). The CDR3 DNA reads as TGTGCCAGCAGCTTAGTTGGGCGCAGGGAGGACACTGAAGCTTTCTTT. As protein: CASSLVGRREDTEAFF. Complete variable domain (other parts from reference TRBV7-2 and TRBJ1-1): GAGVSQSPSNKVTEKGKDVELRCDPISGHTALYWYRQSLGQGLEFLIYFQGNSAPDKSGLPSDRFSAERTGGSVSTLTIQRTQQEDSAVYLCASSLVGRREDTEAFFGQGTRLTVV.